Listed below are T cell receptor beta chains from one sample, sequenced in a study of blood T cell repertoires in COVID-19. Here immunoSEQ multiplex PCR was the method, and the copy in TCRdb shows in-frame clones only, minus some. The sample gives about 440,000 clones, about 90% of which show up once; roughly 0.66% is in the top ten. What was sequenced was PBMCs or T cells enriched from blood (not recorded which). The origin of the receptors is a man between 18 and 35 years old who had recovered from COVID-19. Each CDR3 is given with its conserved first and last residue. The D gene is left open where the match is weak. Expanded clones are given a class, and other clones once, few, many or no size at all.

>TRBJ1-1|TRBV29-1|14|-|-
CSVEVYTRGTEAFF
TGCAGCGTTGAAGTTTATACACGGGGCACTGAAGCTTTCTTT
>TRBJ2-7|TRBV11-3|14|-|TRBD2
CASSLRGRGNEQYF
TGTGCCAGCAGCTTACGCGGGAGGGGGAACGAGCAGTACTTC
>TRBJ1-1|TRBV3-1/TRBV3-2|14|-|-
CASSQSGMNTEAFF
TGTGCCAGCAGCCAATCAGGAATGAACACTGAAGCTTTCTTT
>TRBJ1-2|TRBV5-8|13|-|-
CASSAPGSYGYTF
TGTGCCAGCTCTGCCCCGGGAAGCTATGGCTACACCTTC
>TRBJ1-1|TRBV24-1|13|-|-
CATSDGVTGEAFF
TGTGCCACCAGTGACGGTGTTACGGGTGAAGCTTTCTTT
>TRBJ2-3|TRBV9|14|once|-
CASSRVSVTDTQYF
TGTGCCAGCAGCCGAGTCAGCGTCACAGATACGCAGTATTTT
>TRBJ2-3|TRBV6-6|15|-|TRBD2
CASSIGLAGSNTQYF
TGTGCCAGCAGTATCGGACTAGCGGGGTCAAATACGCAGTATTTT
>TRBJ1-3|TRBV3-1/TRBV3-2|13|-|-
CASRAGSGNTIYF
TGTGCCAGCAGGGCAGGCTCTGGAAACACCATATATTTT
>TRBJ2-1|TRBV5-1|15|-|TRBD2
CASSLTSGTNNEQFF
TGCGCCAGCAGCTTAACTAGCGGGACAAACAATGAGCAGTTCTTC
>TRBJ1-1|TRBV9|13|-|-
CASSPRTDTEAFF
TGTGCCAGCAGCCCGCGGACTGACACTGAAGCTTTCTTT
>TRBJ2-5|TRBV29-1|13|-|-
CSVEEWQGETQYF
TGCAGCGTTGAAGAGTGGCAGGGAGAGACCCAGTACTTC
>TRBJ1-3|TRBV5-1|15|once|TRBD1
CASRLDRASGNTIYF
TGCGCCAGCAGACTGGACAGGGCCTCTGGAAACACCATATATTTT
>TRBJ1-5|TRBV3-1/TRBV3-2|15|-|-
CASSQEQGFDQPQHF
TGTGCCAGCAGCCAAGAGCAGGGCTTCGATCAGCCCCAGCATTTT
>TRBJ2-7|TRBV4-2|15|few|TRBD2
CASSPWTSGNYEQYF
TGTGCCAGCAGCCCCTGGACTAGCGGCAACTACGAGCAGTACTTC
>TRBJ1-2|TRBV3-1/TRBV3-2|16|-|TRBD1
CASSQGSQGANYGYTF
TGTGCCAGCAGCCAAGGGTCCCAGGGGGCAAACTATGGCTACACCTTC
>TRBJ1-5|TRBV18|16|once|-
CASSRADRLANQPQHF
TGTGCCAGCTCACGGGCTGACAGACTAGCGAATCAGCCCCAGCATTTT
>TRBJ1-5|TRBV6-1|15|-|-
CASSDRGGRVQPQHF
TGTGCCAGCAGTGACCGGGGGGGCAGGGTTCAGCCCCAGCATTTT
>TRBJ2-5|TRBV21-1|14|-|-
CASSNSPYGETQYF
TGTGCCAGCAGCAATTCTCCATACGGGGAGACCCAGTACTTC
>TRBJ1-2|TRBV9|13|-|-
CASSVGGGDGYTF
TGTGCCAGCAGCGTAGGGGGCGGGGATGGCTACACCTTC
>TRBJ2-3|TRBV2|13|-|-
CASRDNLVDTQYF
TGTGCCAGCAGGGACAACCTGGTGGATACGCAGTATTTT
>TRBJ2-1|TRBV19|14|-|-
CASTKLASYNEQFF
TGTGCCAGTACTAAACTAGCATCCTACAATGAGCAGTTCTTC
>TRBJ2-2|TRBV9|12|-|-
CASCFYAGELFF
TGTGCCAGCTGTTTCTACGCCGGGGAGCTGTTTTTT
>TRBJ2-7|TRBV5-4|15|-|-
CASSTVTGEPMKQYF
TGTGCCAGCAGCACCGTGACAGGAGAACCCATGAAGCAGTACTTC
>TRBJ2-1|TRBV24-1|16|-|TRBD2
CATSDYPLAGEGEQFF
TGTGCCACCAGTGATTACCCACTAGCGGGGGAGGGCGAGCAGTTCTTC
>TRBJ2-1|TRBV3-1/TRBV3-2|15|-|TRBD2
CASSQTSGGTNEQFF
TGTGCCAGCAGCCAAACTAGCGGGGGGACGAATGAGCAGTTCTTC
>TRBJ2-3|TRBV2|13|-|TRBD2
CASTGGYTDTQYF
TGTGCCAGCACGGGAGGGTACACAGATACGCAGTATTTT
>TRBJ2-1|TRBV27|15|-|TRBD1
CASSLWQGEYNEQFF
TGTGCCAGCAGTTTATGGCAGGGGGAATACAATGAGCAGTTCTTC
>TRBJ2-1|TRBV11-1|14|-|-
CASSSPPSRGEQFF
TGTGCCAGCAGCTCCCCCCCTAGCCGCGGTGAGCAGTTCTTC
>TRBJ2-7|TRBV5-5|15|-|TRBD1
CASSPQTGAVYEQYF
TGTGCCAGCAGCCCACAGACAGGGGCGGTCTACGAGCAGTACTTC
>TRBJ2-1|TRBV4-1|16|-|TRBD2
CASSLGLAGVRNEQFF
TGCGCCAGCAGCCTTGGACTAGCGGGAGTCCGGAATGAGCAGTTCTTC
>TRBJ2-1|TRBV9|15|-|TRBD1
CASSGGQGSYNEQFF
TGTGCCAGCAGCGGGGGACAGGGAAGCTACAATGAGCAGTTCTTC